Below, 29 T cell receptor beta chains from the same sample are listed, as sequenced in a study of identical twins. TCRdb re-called the 5' RACE reads through MiXCR, storing one row per CDR3 protein. The sample consists of 690,000 or so distinct CDR3 sequences, approximately 9% of them appearing once. These data also formed part of another study, on yellow fever vaccine responses in identical twins.

Sequencing was carried out using PBMCs. The receptor set was obtained from a woman aged 18-35 years in good health.

This clonotype was counted at least ten times. The CDR3 sequence is CSVAEGSVYEQYF. In nucleotides, the CDR3 is TGCAGCGTTGCAGAGGGATCGGTCTACGAGCAGTACTTC. The J gene is TRBJ2-7, the V gene TRBV29-1, with D possibly matching TRBD2 (5 bases). V dropped 4 bases and J dropped 3 bases, with 13 bases sitting between them. CDR3 length: 13 residues. CDR1 and CDR2 (germline): SQVTM, ANQGSEA.

This clonotype was seen more than once but under ten times. The chain employs TRBV7-2 and TRBJ2-7, with 7 positions matching TRBD1. The CDR3 contains 14 residues. Germline V gene lookup returns CDR1 SGHTA and CDR2 FQGNSA. J lost 4 bases, V lost 5 bases, and 8 bases had no gene match. CDR3 DNA: TGTGCCAGCAGCCAGACAGGGAGTGGGTACGAGCAGTACTTC. Translating it yields CASSQTGSGYEQYF.

In this sample, this clonotype turned up many times. CDR3 residues: CSARQDSRFGYEQYF. DNA for the CDR3: TGCAGTGCTAGACAGGACTCGAGATTCGGCTACGAGCAGTACTTC. The rearrangement links TRBV20-1 to TRBJ2-7; a possible D gene is TRBD2 (5 bases). This CDR3 contains 15 residues. Germline CDR1 and CDR2: DFQATT and SNEGSKA (reference sequence). V was cut by 2 bases and J by 3 bases, with 17 bases left in between.

The chain carries TRBV6-1 and TRBJ2-5; D call uncertain. Trimming removed 2 bases from V and 5 bases from J, with 15 bases in between. From germline, CDR1 is MNHNS and CDR2 SASEGT. The CDR3 runs 15 residues. In DNA form, the CDR3 reads TGTGCCAGCAGTGAAATTTTCAGGCTCGGGGAGACCCAGTACTTC. Amino acid sequence: CASSEIFRLGETQYF.

The J gene is TRBJ2-3, the V gene TRBV6-1; TRBD1 agrees at 7 bases. The J segment lost 2 bases and the V segment lost 3 bases, leaving 8 bases of the junction unmatched. The CDR3 totals 16 residues. Germline lookup yields CDR1 MNHNS and CDR2 SASEGT. DNA of the CDR3: TGTGCCAGCAGTGATCTCCGGGACAGACTCACAGATACGCAGTATTTT. It specifies CASSDLRDRLTDTQYF.

This clonotype was seen many times. For the CDR3, the DNA is TGTGCCAGCAGTTCTGACATTCTTAGCAATCAGCCCCAGCATTTT. Encoded protein: CASSSDILSNQPQHF. V usage is TRBV12-3 or TRBV12-4 and J usage is TRBJ1-5, with unresolved D. This CDR3 has 15 amino acids. The V gene lost 4 bases and the J gene lost 0 bases, with 10 bases spanning the gap.

V is TRBV7-9 and J is TRBJ2-1; D not resolved. Germline loops: CDR1 SEHNR, CDR2 FQNEAQ (reference sequence). V lost 5 bases and J lost 2, with 16 bases in between. CDR3 length: 16 residues. DNA for the CDR3: TGTGCCAGCAGCCCCCGCGCCGAGACTGCCTACAATGAGCAGTTCTTC. Translating it yields CASSPRAETAYNEQFF.

The chain is built from TRBV6-1 and TRBJ1-1; no definite D call. Germline lookup yields CDR1 MNHNS and CDR2 SASEGT. The CDR3 consists of 12 residues. V dropped 2 bases and J dropped 7 bases, with 8 bases sitting between them. CDR3 sequence reads: CASSERADEAFF. The CDR3 DNA reads as TGTGCCAGCAGTGAACGGGCGGATGAAGCTTTCTTT.

This clonotype was seen repeatedly, ten times or more. The V call is TRBV7-3, the J call TRBJ2-1, with 7 bases that match TRBD2. The germline V gene has CDR1 SGHTA and CDR2 FQGTGA. Trimming took 5 bases from V and 5 from J; bases not matched to a gene: 9. The CDR3 is made up of 15 amino acids. CDR3 DNA: TGTGCCAGCAGCAAGAGCGGGGTTTGGGACAATGAGCAGTTCTTC. Residues: CASSKSGVWDNEQFF.

The V call is TRBV5-6, the J call TRBJ2-1; 9 bases line up with TRBD1. The length of the CDR3 is 16 residues. V was pared by 1 base and J by 7 bases, with 9 bases of the junction left unmatched. The germline CDR1 and CDR2 sequences are SGHDT and YYEEEE. The CDR3 reads CASSLLGQGLGNEQFF. The DNA of the CDR3 is TGTGCCAGCAGCTTGCTGGGACAGGGTCTGGGGAATGAGCAGTTCTTC.

This clonotype was detected ten times or more. The chain has TRBV6-5 and TRBJ2-5; tentative D call: TRBD2 (5 bases). There are 11 residues in the CDR3. Trimming left V 8 bases short and J 4 bases short, with 8 bases between. The germline V gene has CDR1 MNHEY and CDR2 SVGAGI. CDR3 residues: CASGEGETQYF. Here the CDR3 DNA reads TGTGCCAGCGGAGAGGGAGAGACCCAGTACTTC.

This clonotype has just one count. The chain is built from TRBV1 and TRBJ1-2; TRBD1, the table's D call, lacks a check against the DNA. TRBV1 is a known pseudogene. CDR3 length equals 12 residues. Here the CDR3 reads CTSSRDRYGYTF. The CDR3 DNA sequence: TGCACCAGCAGCCGGGACAGGTATGGCTACACCTTC.

The V call is TRBV28, the J call TRBJ2-7, with D maybe TRBD1 (5 bases). Per germline, CDR1 MDHEN and CDR2 SYDVKM. The V gene lost 2 bases and the J gene lost 3 bases, with 11 bases spanning the gap. The CDR3 loop spans 14 amino acids. As DNA, the CDR3 is TGTGCCAGCAGTTTAAGGCAGGACAACTACGAGCAGTACTTC. Its translation: CASSLRQDNYEQYF.

The CDR3 is CASSLGQGNMNTEAFF. CDR3 DNA sequence: TGTGCCAGCAGTTTAGGGCAGGGAAACATGAACACTGAAGCTTTCTTT. The chain recombines TRBV12-3 or TRBV12-4 with TRBJ1-1, with a possible D match to TRBD1 (5 bases). The CDR3 has 16 amino acids. Trimming removed 1 base from V and 0 bases from J, with 12 bases in between.

The genes are TRBV27 and TRBJ1-6; D gene uncertain. Trimming pared 6 bases from V and 5 bases from J, leaving 11 bases between. Germline V CDR1 and CDR2: MNHEY, SMNVEV (reference sequence). The CDR3 loop spans 14 amino acids. CDR3 sequence reads: CASSGSIHNSPLHF. The CDR3 nucleotides are TGTGCCAGCAGCGGCAGCATACATAATTCACCCCTCCACTTT.

This clonotype was detected many times. The J gene is TRBJ2-7, the V gene TRBV6-2 or TRBV6-3; the D is unclear. The CDR3 runs to 12 residues. Trimming took 2 bases from V and 1 from J, leaving 3 bases between them. The germline CDR1 and CDR2 sequences are MNHEY and SVGEGT. CDR3 DNA sequence: TGTGCCAGCAGTTACCAGTCCTACGAGCAGTACTTC. This translates into CASSYQSYEQYF.

This clonotype was observed many times. The chain links TRBV20-1 to TRBJ2-5; 9 bases align to TRBD1. V lost 7 bases, J lost 10 bases, and 1 base stayed unmatched. CDR3 length: 9 residues. Germline V gene sequence: CDR1 DFQATT, CDR2 SNEGSKA (reference sequence). The CDR3: CSGDRVQYF. The CDR3 nucleotides are TGCAGTGGGGACAGGGTCCAGTACTTC.

Note on this clonotype: The junction shows a germline mismatch at one end, possibly a read error. The chain combines TRBV6-5 with TRBJ2-1, with D unclear. Germline lookup yields CDR1 MNHEY and CDR2 SVGAGI. The CDR3 spans 15 residues. Here the CDR3 DNA reads TGTGCCAGCAGTTACGTGCAGGCTGGATACAATGAGCACTTCTTC. It yields the protein CASSYVQAGYNEHFF.

The table lists this clonotype with many counts. The chain combines TRBV12-3 or TRBV12-4 with TRBJ2-3, with TRBD2 as a possible D gene (5 bases). This CDR3 is built from 16 residues. Between the trimmed V and J ends, which lost 7 bases and 3 bases, there was a span of 20 bases. The chain's CDR3 is CASTNGNGMMTDTQYF. DNA of the CDR3: TGTGCCAGCACCAATGGGAACGGGATGATGACAGATACGCAGTATTTT.

This rearrangement joins TRBV7-9 to TRBJ1-4; D call uncertain. In germline, CDR1 is SEHNR, CDR2 FQNEAQ (reference sequence). CDR3 size: 15 residues. V lost 5 bases, J lost 7 bases, and 17 bases lay in between. CDR3 amino acids: CASSTSGPGGEKLFF. In nucleotides, the CDR3 is TGTGCCAGCAGCACTTCGGGCCCCGGAGGTGAAAAACTGTTTTTT.

This clonotype was detected only a few times. The chain uses TRBV6-1 and TRBJ1-2, with 7 positions matching TRBD1. The CDR3 is made up of 15 amino acids. Germline values: CDR1 MNHNS, CDR2 SASEGT. The V segment lost 6 bases and the J segment 5 bases; nucleotides outside the gene matches: 12. CDR3 protein: CASRATAGTVYGYTF. The CDR3 nucleotides are TGTGCCAGCAGAGCCACGGCTGGGACAGTTTATGGCTACACCTTC.

This chain links TRBV28 with TRBJ1-5; 7 bases align to TRBD1. With 5 bases clipped from V and 2 bases from J, the junction kept 9 bases outside the gene matches. This CDR3 region has 16 residues. From germline, CDR1 is MDHEN and CDR2 SYDVKM. CDR3 in DNA: TGTGCCAGCAGTCCGTCACAGGGGTTGGGCAATCAGCCCCAGCATTTT. Protein product: CASSPSQGLGNQPQHF. Based on the CDR3 plus reference TRBV28 and TRBJ1-5, the full variable domain is DVKVTQSSRYLVKRTGEKVFLECVQDMDHENMFWYRQDPGLGLRLIYFSYDVKMKEKGDIPEGYSVSREKKERFSLILESASTNQTSMYLCASSPSQGLGNQPQHFGDGTRLSIL.

This clonotype occurred many times. This chain connects TRBV29-1 to TRBJ2-7; the match to TRBD1 covers 7 bases. The CDR3 is 11 amino acids. Germline V CDR1 and CDR2: SQVTM, ANQGSEA. V lost 5 bases to trimming and J lost 5 bases; unmatched junction nucleotides: 3. CDR3: CSVTDRDEQYF. The CDR3 bases are TGCAGCGTTACTGACAGGGACGAGCAGTACTTC.

CDR3 protein: CASTSGQGGEKLFF. CDR3 nucleotide sequence: TGTGCCAGCACCTCTGGCCAGGGAGGTGAAAAACTGTTTTTT. The genes are TRBV28 and TRBJ1-4; D might be TRBD1 (5 bases). The CDR3 loop spans 14 amino acids. Germline V lookup: CDR1 MDHEN, CDR2 SYDVKM. Trimming removed 7 bases from V and 7 bases from J, with 16 bases in between.

The chain employs TRBV24-1 and TRBJ1-1; no clear D gene. Germline V gives CDR1 KGHDR, CDR2 SFDVKD. This CDR3 comprises 14 residues. V was cut by 4 bases and J by 1 base, with 9 bases left in between. The CDR3 sequence is CATSDRDGNTEAFF. The CDR3 DNA reads TGTGCCACCAGTGACCGCGACGGGAACACTGAAGCTTTCTTT.

This clonotype has a handful of counts. The chain has TRBV2 and TRBJ2-2; D ambiguous. This CDR3 has 12 amino acids. The ends were cut back, 3 bases at V and 7 bases at J, with 6 bases in the middle. CDR1 is SNHLY and CDR2 is FYNNEI in the germline V gene. The CDR3 DNA sequence: TGTGCCAGCAGTGACGCTCGCGGGGAGCTGTTTTTT. Its protein product is CASSDARGELFF.

This clonotype showed up many times. In nucleotides, the CDR3 is TGCAGCGCTGGGACAGGGGACAAGCAGTACTTC. Amino acids: CSAGTGDKQYF. This sequence joins TRBV29-1 and TRBJ2-7, with TRBD1 matching 10 bases. The V gene end was trimmed by 7 bases and the J gene end by 8 bases; junction bases not matched to a gene: 5. CDR1 is SQVTM and CDR2 is ANQGSEA in the germline V gene. CDR3 length: 11 residues.

The V call is TRBV20-1, the J call TRBJ2-3; TRBD2 agrees at 8 bases. CDR3 length equals 17 residues. Unmatched junction bases numbered 9, after V lost 0 bases and J lost 1 base. Germline assignment: CDR1 DFQATT and CDR2 SNEGSKA (reference sequence). The CDR3 DNA is TGCAGTGCTAGAGACGGGGGGGCGCTATGGGGCACAGATACGCAGTATTTT. Protein sequence: CSARDGGALWGTDTQYF.

The CDR3, as DNA: TGCAGTGCTCTGACGGGACTAGCCTTTATCGATGAGCAGTTCTTC. Translation: CSALTGLAFIDEQFF. The chain combines TRBV20-1 with TRBJ2-1, with 9 bases fitting TRBD2. V was clipped by 5 bases and J by 8 bases; unmatched bases: 13. Germline V lookup: CDR1 DFQATT, CDR2 SNEGSKA (reference sequence). The CDR3 length is 15 residues.